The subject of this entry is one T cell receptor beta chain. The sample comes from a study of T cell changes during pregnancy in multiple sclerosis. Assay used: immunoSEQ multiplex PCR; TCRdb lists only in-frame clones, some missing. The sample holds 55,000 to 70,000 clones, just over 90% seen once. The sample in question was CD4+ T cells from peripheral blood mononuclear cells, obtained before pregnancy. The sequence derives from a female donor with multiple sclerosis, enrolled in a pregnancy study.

CDR3 protein: CASSIKPGDTEAFF. As DNA, the CDR3 is TGTGCCAGCAGCATTAAGCCCGGGGACACTGAAGCTTTCTTT. This chain joins TRBV9 and TRBJ1-1; no firm D call. Germline values: CDR1 SGDLS, CDR2 YYNGEE. CDR3 size: 14 residues. V was pared by 4 bases and J by 3 bases, with 13 bases between. Supplemented by reference TRBV9 and TRBJ1-1, the full variable domain reads DSGVTQTPKHLITATGQRVTLRCSPRSGDLSVYWYQQSLDQGLQFLIQYYNGEERAKGNILERFSAQQFPDLHSELNLSSLELGDSALYFCASSIKPGDTEAFFGQGTRLTVV.